The 32 T cell receptor beta chains reported below all come from one sample, sequenced in a study of T cell repertoires in cytomegalovirus infection. These receptors are not linked to any known antigen. In TCRdb, the reads were re-called with MiXCR into one record per CDR3 protein. The sample has about 700,000 distinct CDR3 sequences; roughly 33% are singletons. Sequencing was performed on cultured PBMCs, taken from culture after CMV antigen stimulation. Receptors were obtained from a human donor in good health (CMV status not recorded). Some clones in this sample may be carry-over from other donors' samples.

The chain links TRBV7-2 to TRBJ1-6; 11 bases are shared with TRBD1. Germline lookup yields CDR1 SGHTA and CDR2 FQGNSA. The V gene end was trimmed by 3 bases and the J gene end by 10 bases; junction bases not matched to a gene: 14. The length of the CDR3 is 18 residues. The CDR3 protein is CASSFVGTPGTGGSPLHF. DNA of the CDR3: TGTGCCAGCAGCTTCGTTGGGACCCCCGGGACAGGGGGATCACCCCTCCACTTT.

CDR3 sequence: CASTHIQTMNTEAFF. CDR3 DNA sequence: TGTGCCAGCACCCACATACAGACCATGAACACTGAAGCTTTCTTT. This chain links TRBV6-2 or TRBV6-3 with TRBJ1-1; no reliable D call. The germline V gene has CDR1 MNHEY and CDR2 SVGEGT. The V end lost 7 bases, the J end lost 0 bases, and 15 bases lay between the germline ends. CDR3 length: 15 residues.

V is TRBV29-1 and J is TRBJ1-3, with D unclear. Trimming left V 3 bases short and J 2 bases short, with 11 bases between. The CDR3 contains 14 residues. The germline gives CDR1 SQVTM, CDR2 ANQGSEA. CDR3 in amino acids: CSVDPGSPGNTIYF. Written as DNA, the CDR3 is TGCAGCGTTGATCCAGGATCGCCTGGAAACACCATATATTTT.

This chain connects TRBV12-5 to TRBJ2-3, with 7 bases matching TRBD2. CDR1 LGHNT and CDR2 FRNRAP come from the germline V gene. Germline trimming cut 7 bases from V and 5 bases from J; bases unmatched to any gene: 6. This CDR3 is 13 amino acids long. The CDR3 nucleotides read TGTGCTAGTGCCAGACTAGCAGTAGATACGCAGTATTTT. This codes for CASARLAVDTQYF.

V gene TRBV6-6 combines with J gene TRBJ2-5; TRBD2 aligns across 10 bases. V was pared by 4 bases and J by 5 bases, with 19 bases of the junction left unmatched. CDR1 and CDR2 from the germline V gene are MNHNY and SVGAGI (reference sequence). This CDR3 is 19 amino acids long. CDR3 amino acids: CASSSPFEKGAAGGETQYF. The CDR3 region has the DNA TGTGCCAGCAGTTCGCCTTTTGAGAAAGGGGCAGCGGGGGGGGAGACCCAGTACTTC.

This clonotype has only a few counts. This rearrangement joins TRBV3-1 to TRBJ2-3; D unresolved. Germline-derived CDR1 and CDR2 are LGHDT and YNNKEL (reference sequence). The CDR3 has 13 residues. V dropped 0 bases and J dropped 10 bases, with 11 bases sitting between them. CDR3: CASSQDWALPQYF. For the CDR3, the DNA is TGTGCCAGCAGCCAAGATTGGGCTCTCCCGCAGTATTTT.

This clonotype was seen more than once but under ten times. The V and J genes are TRBV14 and TRBJ1-4; unclear D gene. The V end was cut by 0 bases, the J end by 6 bases, with 2 bases between. The CDR3 spans 12 residues. Germline V gene lookup returns CDR1 SGHDN and CDR2 FVKESK. The CDR3 DNA sequence: TGTGCCAGCAGCCAAGAATATGAAAAACTGTTTTTT. Translating it yields CASSQEYEKLFF.

The chain combines TRBV19 with TRBJ2-1; D tentatively reads TRBD1 or TRBD2 (5 bases each). Trimming removed 11 bases at V and 6 bases at J, with 17 bases between. This CDR3 is built from 13 residues. In germline, CDR1 is LNHDA, CDR2 SQIVND (reference sequence). The CDR3 region has the DNA TGTGCCCCCTCTAGGGGACCCCCCAATGAGCAGTTCTTC. Its protein product is CAPSRGPPNEQFF.

The chain recombines TRBV7-8 with TRBJ1-4; D remains unclear. V was shortened by 5 bases and J by 0 bases, with 10 bases between the two germline ends. Germline loops: CDR1 SGHVS, CDR2 FQNEAQ. The CDR3 covers 15 residues. The CDR3 coding sequence is TGTGCCAGCAGCGAAGTTGGCGCAACTAATGAAAAACTGTTTTTT. Translation: CASSEVGATNEKLFF. The whole variable domain, filled in from reference TRBV7-8 and TRBJ1-4, reads GAGVSQSPRYKVAKRGQDVALRCDPISGHVSLFWYQQALGQGPEFLTYFQNEAQLDKSGLPSDRFFAERPEGSVSTLKIQRTQQEDSAVYLCASSEVGATNEKLFFGSGTQLSVL.

The chain couples TRBV7-9 to TRBJ2-5; D ambiguous. Trimming shortened V by 5 bases and J by 1 base, and 8 bases separated the two germline ends. There are 13 residues in the CDR3. In germline, CDR1 is SEHNR, CDR2 FQNEAQ (reference sequence). The CDR3 DNA reads TGTGCCAGCAGCCCGGCGGCCCAAGAGACCCAGTACTTC. This encodes CASSPAAQETQYF.

This CDR3 is CASSENLVTYEQYF. In DNA form, the CDR3 reads TGTGCCAGCAGTGAAAACCTAGTGACCTACGAGCAGTACTTC. This chain joins TRBV6-1 and TRBJ2-7; D ambiguous. CDR3 length equals 14 residues. V was cut by 2 bases and J by 2 bases, with 10 bases left in between. The germline gives CDR1 MNHNS, CDR2 SASEGT.

The chain has TRBV4-3 and TRBJ2-1; D ambiguous. Germline CDR1 reads LGHNA; CDR2 reads YSLEER. The CDR3 totals 15 residues. V lost 0 bases, J lost 7 bases, and 13 bases lay in between. The chain's CDR3 is CASSQDRSLWNEQFF. CDR3 nucleotide sequence: TGCGCCAGCAGCCAAGATAGGAGCCTCTGGAATGAGCAGTTCTTC.

About this clonotype: Since a much larger clone is just one base distant, this may be a read error. The CDR3 ends on some other residue instead of the conserved phenylalanine or tryptophan, so this is likely a read error. This chain links TRBV7-2 with TRBJ2-2, with D unclear. The CDR3 has 14 amino acids. V dropped 5 bases and J dropped 4 bases, with 11 bases sitting between them. Germline values: CDR1 SGHTA, CDR2 FQGNSA. CDR3 nucleotides: TGTGCCAGCAGCCCCAGAGTTCGCACCGGGGAGCTGTTTTTG. Translated, it gives CASSPRVRTGELFL.

As DNA, the CDR3 is TGTGCCAGCAGAGGGGCAGAATTGAACACTGAAGCTTTCTTT. It is translated as CASRGAELNTEAFF. V usage is TRBV5-4 and J usage is TRBJ1-1; D might be TRBD1 (5 bases). Germline loops: CDR1 SGHNT, CDR2 YYREEE (reference sequence). The length of the CDR3 is 14 residues. Trimming took 5 bases from V and 0 from J, leaving 11 bases between them.

This clonotype was found a few times. The chain couples TRBV2 to TRBJ1-1, with 7 bases that match TRBD1. The J segment lost 5 bases and the V segment lost 4 bases, leaving 10 bases of the junction unmatched. The CDR3 runs to 15 residues. The germline V gene encodes CDR1 SNHLY and CDR2 FYNNEI. CDR3 residues: CASSGPRQGWTEAFF. The CDR3 DNA reads TGTGCCAGCAGTGGCCCAAGACAGGGCTGGACTGAAGCTTTCTTT.

This chain connects TRBV6-6 to TRBJ2-1; D perhaps matches TRBD2 (5 bases). The germline V gene encodes CDR1 MNHNY and CDR2 SVGAGI (reference sequence). Trimming shortened V by 3 bases and J by 3 bases, and 12 bases separated the two germline ends. The CDR3 runs to 15 residues. DNA for the CDR3: TGTGCCAGCAGTTATCTCCGGGGAAGCTACAATGAGCAGTTCTTC. It specifies CASSYLRGSYNEQFF.

At least ten counts were recorded for this clonotype. The chain is built from TRBV7-8 and TRBJ2-7; TRBD2 aligns across 7 bases. V dropped 4 bases and J dropped 3; count of bases not matched to a gene: 21. The CDR3 is 19 residues long. Germline V gives CDR1 SGHVS, CDR2 FQNEAQ. Here the CDR3 DNA reads TGTGCCAGCAGCTCCCTCCTAATCGGGGAGGGCTTCCCAGACTACGAGCAGTACTTC. Residues: CASSSLLIGEGFPDYEQYF.

J is TRBJ2-3 and V is TRBV7-2; 12 bases are shared with TRBD2. Trimming took 4 bases from V and 2 from J; bases not matched to a gene: 10. The CDR3 runs to 18 residues. Germline V gene data show CDR1 as SGHTA and CDR2 as FQGNSA. CDR3 sequence: CASSSQRLAGGFTDTQYF. CDR3 in DNA: TGTGCCAGCAGCTCTCAGCGGCTAGCGGGAGGGTTCACAGATACGCAGTATTTT.

The J gene is TRBJ1-1, the V gene TRBV20-1, with no clear D. The V and J ends lost 4 bases and 5 bases respectively, with 14 bases between them. Germline CDR1 and CDR2: DFQATT and SNEGSKA (reference sequence). This CDR3 is 13 amino acids long. The CDR3 sequence: CSAIKELRTEAFF. The CDR3 DNA sequence: TGCAGTGCTATTAAAGAGCTCCGGACTGAAGCTTTCTTT.

This clonotype was seen more than once but under ten times. V gene TRBV15 combines with J gene TRBJ2-2; D is unresolved. The CDR3 totals 16 residues. Germline CDR1 reads LNHNV; CDR2 reads YYDKDF (reference sequence). The germline V and J ends were trimmed by 1 base and 5 bases, with 14 bases remaining between them. CDR3 in amino acids: CATSRGNIGVTGELFF. In nucleotides, the CDR3 is TGTGCCACCAGCAGAGGAAATATCGGAGTTACCGGGGAGCTGTTTTTT.

At least ten counts were recorded for this clonotype. The genes are TRBV7-2 and TRBJ1-5, with no clear D. The CDR3 loop spans 14 amino acids. Trimming took off 2 bases at V and 7 bases at J, with 12 bases between the two ends. Germline values: CDR1 SGHTA, CDR2 FQGNSA. The DNA for the CDR3 is TGTGCCAGCAGCTTACAGCCGGTGAACCAGCCCCAGCATTTT. Its protein product is CASSLQPVNQPQHF.

This clonotype was observed a few times. J is TRBJ2-3 and V is TRBV29-1; TRBD1 matches at 9 bases. In germline, CDR1 is SQVTM, CDR2 ANQGSEA. The V and J ends lost 8 bases and 5 bases, in that order; junction bases with no gene match: 11. CDR3 size: 14 residues. CDR3 residues: CSLTGQGIQDTQYF. CDR3 DNA sequence: TGCAGCCTCACCGGACAGGGGATCCAAGATACGCAGTATTTT.

J is TRBJ1-1 and V is TRBV28; D ambiguous. The CDR3 runs 12 residues. Trimming took 6 bases from V and 3 from J, leaving 8 bases between them. CDR1 is MDHEN, CDR2 SYDVKM, per germline. The CDR3 nucleotides read TGTGCCAGCAGCGCATCTGACACTGAAGCTTTCTTT. Protein: CASSASDTEAFF.

V and J are TRBV5-1 and TRBJ1-1; 9 bases line up with TRBD1. The length of the CDR3 is 14 residues. J gave up 5 bases and V 4 bases, and 6 bases lay outside the gene matches. The germline V gene has CDR1 SGHRS and CDR2 YFSETQ. The DNA for the CDR3 is TGCGCCAGCAGCCAGGACAGGGGAAGAACTGAAGCTTTCTTT. Amino acid sequence: CASSQDRGRTEAFF. Full variable domain (remainder filled in from reference TRBV5-1 and TRBJ1-1): KAGVTQTPRYLIKTRGQQVTLSCSPISGHRSVSWYQQTPGQGLQFLFEYFSETQRNKGNFPGRFSGRQFSNSRSEMNVSTLELGDSALYLCASSQDRGRTEAFFGQGTRLTVV.

This clonotype appeared a few times. V usage is TRBV2 and J usage is TRBJ1-4, with 10 bases matching TRBD1. The germline V gene encodes CDR1 SNHLY and CDR2 FYNNEI. There are 14 residues in the CDR3. Trimming took 8 bases from V and 8 from J; bases not matched to a gene: 8. The CDR3 DNA reads as TGTGCCAGCGCCGGCGGGACAGGGGAAGAAAAACTGTTTTTT. Its protein is CASAGGTGEEKLFF. The whole variable domain, remainder taken from reference TRBV2 and TRBJ1-4, is EPEVTQTPSHQVTQMGQEVILRCVPISNHLYFYWYRQILGQKVEFLVSFYNNEISEKSEIFDDQFSVERPDGSNFTLKIRSTKLEDSAMYFCASAGGTGEEKLFFGSGTQLSVL.

This clonotype came up a few times. The chain has TRBV7-8 and TRBJ2-6; possible D gene TRBD2, 5 bases. Germline CDR1 is SGHVS and CDR2 is FQNEAQ. The V end lost 5 bases, the J end lost 3 bases, and 8 bases lay between the germline ends. This CDR3 contains 14 residues. The CDR3 DNA is TGTGCCAGCAGCGGGGAGTATGGGGCCAACGTCCTGACTTTC. Translation: CASSGEYGANVLTF.

This clonotype appeared many times. The V gene is TRBV7-2, the J gene TRBJ2-5, with TRBD2 matching 9 bases. Per the germline V gene, CDR1 is SGHTA and CDR2 is FQGNSA. V lost 2 bases and J lost 2; bases outside the gene matches: 3. The CDR3 runs 15 residues. The CDR3 region has the DNA TGTGCCAGCAGCTTAATCGCGGGGGGGCAAGAGACCCAGTACTTC. Amino acids: CASSLIAGGQETQYF.

J is TRBJ1-2 and V is TRBV28, with 8 bases matching TRBD1. V lost 6 bases to trimming and J lost 8 bases; unmatched junction nucleotides: 14. The CDR3 has 15 amino acids. The germline gives CDR1 MDHEN, CDR2 SYDVKM. The CDR3 loop reads CASRVRPDRVEGYTF. CDR3 coding DNA: TGTGCCAGCAGGGTACGGCCGGACAGGGTAGAAGGCTACACCTTC.

The genes are TRBV4-1 and TRBJ1-2, with D hard to call. V lost 1 base and J 7 bases, leaving 10 bases between the germline ends. The germline CDR1 and CDR2 sequences are MGHRA and YSYEKL. The CDR3 runs 13 residues. CDR3 in amino acids: CASSQALRGGYTF. CDR3 bases: TGCGCCAGCAGCCAAGCCCTCCGGGGTGGCTACACCTTC.

This clonotype turned up a few times. The chain uses TRBV7-9 and TRBJ2-3; weak D call: TRBD2 (6 bases). Germline values: CDR1 SEHNR, CDR2 FQNEAQ (reference sequence). CDR3 length: 16 residues. With 2 bases removed from V and 2 bases from J, the gap between germline ends came to 14 bases. The CDR3: CASSLTRDFYTDTQYF. The CDR3 nucleotides are TGTGCCAGCAGCTTAACCCGGGACTTCTACACAGATACGCAGTATTTT.

J is TRBJ2-7 and V is TRBV6-6, with D uncertain. Trimming pared 7 bases from V and 2 bases from J, leaving 9 bases between. The length of the CDR3 is 12 residues. Per germline, CDR1 MNHNY and CDR2 SVGAGI (reference sequence). This CDR3 reads CASTEKAYEQYF. CDR3 bases: TGTGCCAGCACCGAGAAGGCCTACGAGCAGTACTTC.

The chain recombines TRBV6-1 with TRBJ1-2; D not certain. Germline-derived CDR1 and CDR2 are MNHNS and SASEGT. CDR3 length equals 14 residues. The V end was cut by 8 bases, the J end by 4 bases, with 17 bases between. CDR3 nucleotides: TGTGCCAGCCTCTTAGAATCGGTTCTCTATGGCTACACCTTC. Translating gives CASLLESVLYGYTF.